This TCR beta chain was obtained from a study of blood T cells in healthy people across ages. For the study at large: Through template switching, about one barcoded beta molecule was captured per two T cells, as measured in model experiments.

Individuals who donated were healthy Caucasians from Russia aged about 6 to 90. Extractions gave at least 5 micrograms of total RNA per sample. Using a J-beta primer mix together with a sample-barcoded 5' primer, a second PCR was run for 7 to 11 cycles. Samples each returned at least 2.5 million CDR3-containing paired-end reads. TCRdb fed the 5' RACE reads into MiXCR, producing one record per CDR3 protein. The repertoire has fewer than 900,000 distinct CDR3 sequences, 40% to 45% of them found once; the top ten carry under 25%. This clonotype was seen at least ten times. V was trimmed by 4 bases and J by 2 bases, leaving 10 bases between them. The V gene's germline CDR1 is SGDLS and CDR2 YYNGEE. The CDR3 totals 14 residues.

The chain is built from TRBV9 and TRBJ2-1; D is unclear. The origin of this receptor is a woman aged 60 to 75 in good health. The specimen sequenced was blood. CDR3 loop: CASSPDRTYNEQFF. In nucleotides, the CDR3 is TGTGCCAGCAGCCCCGACCGGACCTACAATGAGCAGTTCTTC.